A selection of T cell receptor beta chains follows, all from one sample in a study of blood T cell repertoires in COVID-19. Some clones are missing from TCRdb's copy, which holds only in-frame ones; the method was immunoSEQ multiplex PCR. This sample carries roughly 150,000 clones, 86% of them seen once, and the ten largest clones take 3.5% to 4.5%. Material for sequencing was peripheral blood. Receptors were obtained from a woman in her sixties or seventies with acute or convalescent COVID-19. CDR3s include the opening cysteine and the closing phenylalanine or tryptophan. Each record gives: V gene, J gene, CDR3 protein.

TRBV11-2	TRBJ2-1	CASRGAGASEQFF
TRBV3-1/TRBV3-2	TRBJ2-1	CASSQGLALSNEQFF
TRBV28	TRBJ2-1	CASSLPTGTEYNEQFF
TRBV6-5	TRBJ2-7	CASSTGSYEQYF
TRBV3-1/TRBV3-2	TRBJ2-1	CASSLSGQGSYNEQFF
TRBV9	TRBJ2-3	CASSYLGTRTDTQYF
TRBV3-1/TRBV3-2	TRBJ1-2	CASSPGGGGYYGYTF
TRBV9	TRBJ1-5	CASSPLGGNQPQHF
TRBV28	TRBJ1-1	CASSFRRAFEAFF
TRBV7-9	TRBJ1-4	CASSSTGILEKLFF
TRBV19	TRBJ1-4	CASNRGATNEKLFF
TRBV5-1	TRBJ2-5	CASSWLGTYQETQYF
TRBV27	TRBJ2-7	CASSFAGGAYEQYF
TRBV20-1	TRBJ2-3	CSASRGNAPTDTQYF
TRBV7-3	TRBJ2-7	CASSLNPGGPDEQYF
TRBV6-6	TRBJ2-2	CASSYTVAGGAGELFF
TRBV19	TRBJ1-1	CASSIGLKARGTEAFF
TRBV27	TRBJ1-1	CASSFLGQGARNAAFF
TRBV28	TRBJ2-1	CATLAVNEQFF
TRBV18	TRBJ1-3	CASSESIGNTIYF
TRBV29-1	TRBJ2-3	CSVAMGRLHTDTQYF
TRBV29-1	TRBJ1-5	CSVGTGADQPQHF
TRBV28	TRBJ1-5	CASSPTTGSNQPQHF
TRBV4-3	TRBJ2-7	CASSQGQGANYEQYF
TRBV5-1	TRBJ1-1	CASSPGGRSGSPPEAFF
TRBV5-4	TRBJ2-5	CASSPVPGSSSTQYF
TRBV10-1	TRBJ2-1	CASSSRTDNEQFF
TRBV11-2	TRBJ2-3	CASSYPMSTDTQYF
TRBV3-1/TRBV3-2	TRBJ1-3	CASSQGTLFSGNTIYF
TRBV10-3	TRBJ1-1	CAISEPGGGDTEAFF
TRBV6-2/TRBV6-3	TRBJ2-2	CASSRGTSTGELFF
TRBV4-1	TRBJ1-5	CASSQDWTGGQPQHF
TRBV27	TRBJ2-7	CASSLSLYRDRDYEQYF
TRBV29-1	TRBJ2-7	CSVDRTGGYEQYF
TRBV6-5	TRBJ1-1	CASSSRDAEAFF
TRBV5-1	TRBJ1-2	CASSSPGQGRDYGYTF
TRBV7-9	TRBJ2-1	CASSPPRYNEQFF
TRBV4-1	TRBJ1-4	CASSQWDRANEKLFF
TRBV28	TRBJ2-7	CASRASGSNEQYF
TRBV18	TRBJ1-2	CASSPGHPNYGYTF
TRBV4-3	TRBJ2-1	CASSQGTSGGAVQFF
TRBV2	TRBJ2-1	CASIREGGYNEQFF
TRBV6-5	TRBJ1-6	CASSYSGGVRVSPLHF
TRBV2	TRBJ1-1	CASRSGTGMNTEAFF
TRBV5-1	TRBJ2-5	CASSLAGAGGYQETQYF
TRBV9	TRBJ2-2	CASSVAAGSPGELFF
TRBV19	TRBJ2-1	CASKRSGMSSYNEQFF
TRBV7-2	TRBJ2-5	CASSASTSGGRETQYF
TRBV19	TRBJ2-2	CASSIGGTANTGELFF
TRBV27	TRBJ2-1	CASSLLAGGTIHNEQFF
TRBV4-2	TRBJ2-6	CASSARLGGSGANVLTF
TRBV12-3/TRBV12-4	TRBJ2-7	CASSLQGPNEQYF
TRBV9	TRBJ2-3	CASSPRLADTQYF